These 23 T cell receptor beta chains came from one sample sequenced in a study of a mutant IDH1 vaccine in newly diagnosed glioma. TCRdb keeps only in-frame clones here, not all; method: immunoSEQ multiplex PCR. The sample holds over 40,000 clones, more than 80% seen once. Their specific antigens are unknown. Described time point: week 35, safety follow-up. Alongside topical imiquimod, each dose of vaccine comprised 300 ug of mutant IDH1 20-mer peptide. Sequencing was performed on PBMCs, taken from a glioma patient whose treatment included an IDH1 peptide vaccine. The receptors here all came from a man in his forties with glioma.

This rearrangement joins TRBV19 to TRBJ2-3; 7 bases are a match to TRBD2. Germline trimming cut 4 bases from V and 4 bases from J; bases unmatched to any gene: 5. This CDR3 is 14 amino acids long. Germline CDR1 is LNHDA and CDR2 is SQIVND (reference sequence). The CDR3 loop reads CASSRASGSDTQYF. CDR3 sequence (DNA): TGTGCCAGTAGTAGGGCTAGCGGTTCAGATACGCAGTATTTT.

In this sample, this clone turned up once. The chain combines TRBV6-1 with TRBJ1-6; D call uncertain. Germline V gene data show CDR1 as MNHNS and CDR2 as SASEGT. This CDR3 has 15 amino acids. With 3 bases removed from V and 9 bases from J, the gap between germline ends came to 15 bases. CDR3 protein: CASSEAVDPASPLHF. The CDR3 region has the DNA TGTGCCAGCAGTGAGGCGGTGGACCCCGCTTCACCCCTCCACTTT.

This rearrangement joins TRBV15 to TRBJ2-7; D possibly matches TRBD1 or TRBD2 (5 bases each). This CDR3 has 14 residues. Germline CDR1 and CDR2: LNHNV and YYDKDF (reference sequence). V lost 0 bases to trimming and J lost 4 bases, with 10 bases between them. CDR3: CATSRDLGVYEQYF. CDR3 bases: TGTGCCACCAGCAGAGATTTGGGGGTGTACGAGCAGTACTTC.

The genes are TRBV6-6 and TRBJ2-7, with TRBD1 matching 7 bases. The CDR3 is 14 amino acids. Per germline, CDR1 MNHNY and CDR2 SVGAGI (reference sequence). The J segment lost 5 bases and the V segment lost 4 bases, leaving 8 bases of the junction unmatched. The CDR3 region is CASSSTGTVNEQYF. The CDR3, as DNA: TGTGCCAGCAGTTCGACCGGGACAGTCAACGAGCAGTACTTC.

The chain recombines TRBV5-4 with TRBJ2-1; 11 nucleotides line up with TRBD2. The CDR3 extends over 15 amino acids. The V segment lost 0 bases and the J segment 7 bases; nucleotides outside the gene matches: 3. Germline V gene data show CDR1 as SGHNT and CDR2 as YYREEE (reference sequence). CDR3 sequence: CASSLAIAGGNEQFF. The CDR3 DNA is TGTGCCAGCAGCTTGGCGATAGCGGGAGGGAATGAGCAGTTCTTC.

V usage is TRBV28 and J usage is TRBJ1-5, with a weak D call TRBD1 (6 bases). This CDR3 spans 14 amino acids. Deletions cut 5 bases from V and 6 bases from J, with 14 bases between. Germline V gene lookup returns CDR1 MDHEN and CDR2 SYDVKM. CDR3 region: CASSPPTGIQPQHF. CDR3 nucleotides: TGTGCCAGCAGTCCGCCGACAGGTATTCAGCCCCAGCATTTT.

V usage is TRBV18 and J usage is TRBJ1-1, with TRBD1 identical over 7 bases. CDR1 KGHSH and CDR2 LQKENI come from the germline V gene. V shed 1 base and J 3 bases; nucleotides not matched to a gene: 2. The length of the CDR3 is 14 residues. CDR3 in amino acids: CASSPRTGDTEAFF. The CDR3 DNA follows: TGTGCCAGCTCACCACGCACAGGGGACACTGAAGCTTTCTTT.

The gene calls are TRBV5-6 and TRBJ2-3; the match to TRBD2 covers 14 bases. CDR3 size: 17 residues. Germline CDR1 SGHDT, CDR2 YYEEEE. V lost 5 bases and J lost 4; bases outside the gene matches: 9. Here the CDR3 reads CASSFRLAGGPADTQYF. The DNA for the CDR3 is TGTGCCAGCAGTTTCCGACTAGCGGGGGGGCCGGCAGATACGCAGTATTTT.

The CDR3 nucleotides are TGTGCCAGCAGCCCCGGGTCCAACACCGGGGAGCTGTTTTTT. Protein sequence: CASSPGSNTGELFF. V and J are TRBV6-5 and TRBJ2-2, with D hard to call. The germline gives CDR1 MNHEY, CDR2 SVGAGI. This CDR3 comprises 14 residues. V was shortened by 6 bases and J by 2 bases, with 10 bases between the two germline ends.

The rearrangement links TRBV28 to TRBJ1-5, with 8 bases identical to TRBD1. CDR1 and CDR2 from the germline V gene are MDHEN and SYDVKM. J gave up 4 bases and V 6 bases, and 5 bases lay outside the gene matches. CDR3 length equals 14 residues. CDR3 in amino acids: CASSPGQANQPQHF. The CDR3 DNA is TGTGCCAGCAGCCCGGGACAGGCTAATCAGCCCCAGCATTTT.

The chain joins TRBV2 to TRBJ1-2; a possible D gene is TRBD1 (6 bases). The CDR3 runs to 14 residues. The ends were cut back, 4 bases at V and 3 bases at J, with 12 bases in the middle. CDR1 and CDR2 from the germline V gene are SNHLY and FYNNEI. CDR3 bases: TGTGCCAGCAGTGTAGGGGGAATAGACTATGGCTACACCTTC. The encoded protein is CASSVGGIDYGYTF.

This chain's CDR3 is CASSLEGGLRSWASYEQYF. CDR3 DNA: TGTGCCAGCAGCTTAGAAGGGGGACTCCGCTCCTGGGCCTCCTACGAGCAGTACTTC. The chain has TRBV7-9 and TRBJ2-7; D assignment may be TRBD1 or TRBD2 (6 bases each). Germline CDR1 reads SEHNR; CDR2 reads FQNEAQ (reference sequence). With 1 base removed from V and 0 bases from J, the gap between germline ends came to 22 bases. The CDR3 consists of 19 residues.

The V gene is TRBV6-6, the J gene TRBJ1-1; D may be TRBD1 (5 bases). This CDR3 contains 14 residues. Germline CDR1 reads MNHNY; CDR2 reads SVGAGI (reference sequence). V was clipped by 6 bases and J by 0 bases, with 11 bases between them. The CDR3 DNA reads TGTGCCAGCAGAGCGGGACGGATGAACACTGAAGCTTTCTTT. This sequence encodes CASRAGRMNTEAFF.

This chain uses TRBV6-5 with TRBJ1-1, with D unclear. Trimming pared 4 bases from V and 4 bases from J, leaving 13 bases between. Germline lookup yields CDR1 MNHEY and CDR2 SVGAGI. This CDR3 has 14 amino acids. The DNA for the CDR3 is TGTGCCAGCAGTTGGTCCAGAAGAGCCACTGAAGCTTTCTTT. Residues: CASSWSRRATEAFF.

The J gene is TRBJ1-1, the V gene TRBV5-4; 9 bases agree with TRBD1. With V trimmed by 4 bases and J by 4 bases, 8 bases remained unmatched. The CDR3 loop spans 15 amino acids. Looked up from germline, CDR1 is SGHNT and CDR2 is YYREEE (reference sequence). CDR3 protein: CASSTLQGASTEAFF. The CDR3 region has the DNA TGTGCCAGCAGCACCTTACAGGGGGCTAGCACTGAAGCTTTCTTT.

This clone was seen once. CDR3 DNA: TGTGCCAGCAGGTTGGACCCGTCCGCGAACACCGGGGAGCTGTTTTTT. Encoded protein: CASRLDPSANTGELFF. The gene calls are TRBV28 and TRBJ2-2; D is unresolved. This CDR3 region has 16 residues. Trimming removed 6 bases from V and 0 bases from J, with 14 bases in between. The V gene's germline CDR1 is MDHEN and CDR2 SYDVKM.

This clone came up once. The rearrangement links TRBV28 to TRBJ2-5, with D possibly matching TRBD1 (8 bases). Per the germline V gene, CDR1 is MDHEN and CDR2 is SYDVKM. There are 16 residues in the CDR3. Between the trimmed V and J ends, which lost 2 bases and 5 bases, there was a span of 18 bases. CDR3: CASSLTGQGGWETQYF. CDR3 sequence (DNA): TGTGCCAGCAGTTTAACTGGACAGGGAGGGTGGGAGACCCAGTACTTC.

The chain is built from TRBV10-1 and TRBJ1-5; D remains ambiguous. V lost 2 bases, J lost 9 bases, and 11 bases lay in between. CDR1 is WNHNN and CDR2 is SYGVQD in the germline V gene (reference sequence). The CDR3 covers 13 residues. CDR3 sequence (DNA): TGCGCCAGCAGTGAGAATTCTGACTCGCCCCAGCATTTT. Its protein is CASSENSDSPQHF.

V and J are TRBV5-8 and TRBJ1-1; D possibly corresponds to TRBD1 (5 bases). The CDR3 sequence is 12 residues long. The ends were cut back, 2 bases at V and 11 bases at J, with 13 bases in the middle. CDR1 is SGHTS, CDR2 YDEGEE, per germline. The CDR3 region is CASSLRQLTAFF. Here the CDR3 DNA reads TGTGCCAGCAGCTTAAGACAGCTAACGGCTTTCTTT.

V is TRBV28 and J is TRBJ1-5, with unresolved D. Germline CDR1 MDHEN, CDR2 SYDVKM. CDR3 length: 14 amino acids. Trimming shortened V by 6 bases and J by 7 bases, and 16 bases separated the two germline ends. CDR3 sequence: CASSLTWVGQPQHF. CDR3 sequence (DNA): TGTGCCAGCAGCCTGACATGGGTCGGACAGCCCCAGCATTTT.

The rearrangement links TRBV7-2 to TRBJ2-6, with 7 bases fitting TRBD2. Germline V gives CDR1 SGHTA, CDR2 FQGNSA. The CDR3 has 16 residues. J lost 2 bases, V lost 0 bases, and 1 base had no gene match. The CDR3 DNA is TGTGCCAGCAGCTTAGCGGGGGGGACTGGGGCCAACGTCCTGACTTTC. Its protein product is CASSLAGGTGANVLTF.

This chain connects TRBV4-2 to TRBJ2-5, with D possibly called TRBD1 or TRBD2 (5 bases each). The J call is uncertain, as TRBJ2-7 better fits the DNA end. The CDR3 runs to 16 residues. Germline lookup yields CDR1 LGHNA and CDR2 YNFKEQ. The CDR3 region has the DNA TGTGCCAGCAGCCAAGATCTGGGACGGGGCTCCTACGAGCAGTACTTC. This encodes CASSQDLGRGSYEQYF.

This clone was observed once. V usage is TRBV19 and J usage is TRBJ1-2, with 7 bases matching TRBD1. The CDR3 runs 13 residues. V was pared by 8 bases and J by 8 bases, with 11 bases of the junction left unmatched. The germline gives CDR1 LNHDA, CDR2 SQIVND (reference sequence). Here the CDR3 reads CASHSGTVRGYTF. CDR3 sequence (DNA): TGTGCCAGTCACTCCGGGACAGTTCGCGGCTACACCTTC.